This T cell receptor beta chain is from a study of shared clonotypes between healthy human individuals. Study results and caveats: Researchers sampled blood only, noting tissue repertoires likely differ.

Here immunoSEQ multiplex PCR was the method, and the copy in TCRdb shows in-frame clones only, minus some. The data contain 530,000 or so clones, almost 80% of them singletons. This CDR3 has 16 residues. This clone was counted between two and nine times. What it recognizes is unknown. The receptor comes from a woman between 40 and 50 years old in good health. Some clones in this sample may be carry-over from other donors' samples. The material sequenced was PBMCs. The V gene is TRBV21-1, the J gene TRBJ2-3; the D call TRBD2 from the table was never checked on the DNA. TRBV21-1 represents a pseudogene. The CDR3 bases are TGTGCCAGCAGCACCTGGGAAGCGGGGGGCACAGATACGCAGTATTTT. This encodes CASSTWEAGGTDTQYF.